The 25 T cell receptor beta chains presented below share a single source sample, sequenced in a study of T cell changes during pregnancy in multiple sclerosis. Using immunoSEQ multiplex PCR, the repertoire was profiled, and TCRdb retains in-frame clones only, with some absent. This table has over 75,000 clones, almost 95% appearing once. The sample in question was peripheral blood, obtained in the first trimester of pregnancy. The receptor set was obtained from a female donor with multiple sclerosis, enrolled in a pregnancy study.

The rearrangement links TRBV27 to TRBJ2-7, with a tentative D call TRBD2 (6 bases). Germline assignment: CDR1 MNHEY and CDR2 SMNVEV (reference sequence). V gave up 8 bases and J gave up 4 bases, with 15 bases separating them. The CDR3 consists of 13 residues. CDR3 sequence: CASYKPGGYEQYF. CDR3 sequence (DNA): TGTGCCAGCTATAAACCAGGAGGGTACGAGCAGTACTTC.

This sequence joins TRBV5-1 and TRBJ2-2; D is uncertain. CDR1 and CDR2 (germline): SGHRS, YFSETQ. This CDR3 has 15 residues. Trimming removed 0 bases from V and 4 bases from J, with 10 bases in between. The CDR3 DNA is TGCGCCAGCAGCTTGGCCGTGACTGGCACCGGGGAGCTGTTTTTT. This gives the protein CASSLAVTGTGELFF.

V usage is TRBV27 and J usage is TRBJ2-7, with TRBD2 identical over 16 bases. The CDR3 has 15 residues. CDR1 and CDR2 from the germline V gene are MNHEY and SMNVEV (reference sequence). J was trimmed by 2 bases and V by 10 bases; bases with no gene match: 5. The CDR3 DNA is TGTGCCACGGGACTAGCGGGAGGGCCCCCCTACGAGCAGTACTTC. It codes for CATGLAGGPPYEQYF.

V and J are TRBV6-5 and TRBJ2-7, with D possibly matching TRBD1 (6 bases). Germline V lookup: CDR1 MNHEY, CDR2 SVGAGI. Between the trimmed V and J ends, which lost 6 bases and 3 bases, there was a span of 12 bases. The length of the CDR3 is 13 residues. CDR3 in DNA: TGTGCCAGCAGCTATGGGGGCATCTACGAGCAGTACTTC. It encodes CASSYGGIYEQYF.

The chain links TRBV7-9 to TRBJ1-1; weak D call: TRBD1 (5 bases). CDR1 is SEHNR, CDR2 FQNEAQ, per germline (reference sequence). The CDR3 has 17 amino acids. Trimming stripped 4 bases from V and 0 bases from J, with 18 bases between. The CDR3 DNA reads TGTGCCAGCAGCTCCTCTTACCAGGGACTCATGAACACTGAAGCTTTCTTT. This gives the protein CASSSSYQGLMNTEAFF. The whole variable domain, filled in from reference TRBV7-9 and TRBJ1-1, reads DTGVSQNPRHKITKRGQNVTFRCDPISEHNRLYWYRQTLGQGPEFLTYFQNEAQLEKSRLLSDRFSAERPKGSFSTLEIQRTEQGDSAMYLCASSSSYQGLMNTEAFFGQGTRLTVV.

This chain uses TRBV19 with TRBJ2-6, with a weak D call TRBD1 (5 bases). Per the germline V gene, CDR1 is LNHDA and CDR2 is SQIVND (reference sequence). Deletions cut 0 bases from V and 0 bases from J, with 12 bases between. This CDR3 region has 18 residues. The CDR3 is CASSIERGPSSGANVLTF. For the CDR3, the DNA is TGTGCCAGTAGTATAGAAAGGGGCCCCTCCTCTGGGGCCAACGTCCTGACTTTC.

The chain is built from TRBV21-1 and TRBJ1-1. TRBV21-1 is designated a pseudogene. The CDR3 sequence is 14 residues long. CDR3 loop: CASSKGDDRGKAFF. The CDR3 nucleotides are TGTGCCAGCAGCAAAGGGGATGATCGGGGAAAAGCTTTCTTT.

The chain uses TRBV7-9 and TRBJ1-4; perhaps TRBD1 as D (6 bases). The V end was cut by 5 bases, the J end by 8 bases, with 21 bases between. CDR3 length: 16 amino acids. Germline-derived CDR1 and CDR2 are SEHNR and FQNEAQ (reference sequence). The CDR3 loop is CASSPGGGGRGEKLFF. The CDR3 coding sequence is TGTGCCAGCAGCCCCGGTGGGGGCGGGAGGGGAGAAAAACTGTTTTTT. Supplemented by reference TRBV7-9 and TRBJ1-4, the full variable domain reads DTGVSQNPRHKITKRGQNVTFRCDPISEHNRLYWYRQTLGQGPEFLTYFQNEAQLEKSRLLSDRFSAERPKGSFSTLEIQRTEQGDSAMYLCASSPGGGGRGEKLFFGSGTQLSVL.

The chain recombines TRBV28 with TRBJ1-1, with 7 nucleotides matching TRBD1. The V gene end was trimmed by 5 bases and the J gene end by 0 bases; junction bases not matched to a gene: 12. The CDR3 totals 17 residues. Germline assignment: CDR1 MDHEN and CDR2 SYDVKM. The CDR3 region has the DNA TGTGCCAGCAGTACCTCCCGACAGGGTTTTATGAACACTGAAGCTTTCTTT. Protein: CASSTSRQGFMNTEAFF.

The V call is TRBV9, the J call TRBJ2-1; a possible D gene is TRBD1 (6 bases). Between the trimmed V and J ends, which lost 0 bases and 5 bases, there was a span of 12 bases. Germline V CDR1 and CDR2: SGDLS, YYNGEE. CDR3 length: 15 residues. The CDR3 protein is CASSVAGQPNNEQFF. DNA for the CDR3: TGTGCCAGCAGCGTAGCTGGACAGCCAAACAATGAGCAGTTCTTC.

V gene TRBV30 combines with J gene TRBJ1-4; TRBD1 matches at 7 bases. The V segment lost 2 bases and the J segment 0 bases; nucleotides outside the gene matches: 15. Germline CDR1 reads GTSNPN; CDR2 reads SVGIG (reference sequence). The CDR3 loop spans 19 amino acids. This CDR3 is CAWSRLRDSNYATNEKLFF. CDR3 coding DNA: TGTGCCTGGAGTCGACTCCGGGACAGCAACTATGCAACTAATGAAAAACTGTTTTTT.

The chain carries TRBV29-1 and TRBJ2-5, with D possibly being TRBD1 (6 bases). The CDR3 runs to 13 residues. Trimming cost V 7 bases and J 2 bases, with 14 bases left between them. The germline gives CDR1 SQVTM, CDR2 ANQGSEA. The CDR3 bases are TGCAGCGATGTGACAGGCCCACAAGAGACCCAGTACTTC. It is translated as CSDVTGPQETQYF. The full variable domain, with the rest looked up from reference TRBV29-1 and TRBJ2-5, is SAVISQKPSRDICQRGTSLTIQCQVDSQVTMMFWYRQQPGQSLTLIATANQGSEATYESGFVIDKFPISRPNLTFSTLTVSNMSPEDSSIYLCSDVTGPQETQYFGPGTRLLVL.

The chain links TRBV5-1 to TRBJ2-2; D ambiguous. CDR3 size: 13 residues. Trimming removed 0 bases at V and 7 bases at J, with 7 bases between. The germline gives CDR1 SGHRS, CDR2 YFSETQ. CDR3 sequence: CASSLAVGGELFF. The DNA for the CDR3 is TGCGCCAGCAGCTTGGCGGTCGGCGGGGAGCTGTTTTTT.

This sequence joins TRBV10-3 and TRBJ2-2, with 10 bases matching TRBD2. Germline V gives CDR1 ENHRY, CDR2 SYGVKD. V was clipped by 8 bases and J by 0 bases; unmatched bases: 12. The CDR3 loop spans 18 amino acids. The CDR3 loop reads CAIGGLARSKSNTGELFF. DNA of the CDR3: TGTGCCATCGGGGGACTAGCGAGGTCAAAATCGAACACCGGGGAGCTGTTTTTT.

This sequence joins TRBV28 and TRBJ1-5, with D uncertain. The CDR3 extends over 16 amino acids. Germline lookup yields CDR1 MDHEN and CDR2 SYDVKM. Trimming removed 5 bases from V and 2 bases from J, with 16 bases in between. CDR3 nucleotides: TGTGCCAGCAGTCCCCAAACGGGGAGAGGCAATCAGCCCCAGCATTTT. Encoded protein: CASSPQTGRGNQPQHF.

This clone occurred once. This chain links TRBV7-9 with TRBJ2-5; a possible D gene is TRBD2 (6 bases). The CDR3 runs to 12 residues. Trimming removed 7 bases from V and 4 bases from J, with 10 bases in between. The germline gives CDR1 SEHNR, CDR2 FQNEAQ (reference sequence). The CDR3 region has the DNA TGTGCCAGCACCCTAGCGCGAGAGACCCAGTACTTC. Its protein is CASTLARETQYF.

The chain has TRBV7-6 and TRBJ2-1, with 7 bases fitting TRBD1. Germline values: CDR1 SGHVS, CDR2 FNYEAQ. V trimming: 3 bases; J trimming: 9 bases; junction bases outside the gene matches: 11. This CDR3 has 15 amino acids. CDR3 loop: CASSFNSGTDSEQFF. The CDR3, as DNA: TGTGCCAGCAGCTTTAATTCAGGGACAGACAGTGAGCAGTTCTTC.

This chain joins TRBV2 and TRBJ1-2, with TRBD1 as a possible D gene (5 bases). CDR3 length: 14 amino acids. V gave up 0 bases and J gave up 8 bases, with 13 bases separating them. Per the germline V gene, CDR1 is SNHLY and CDR2 is FYNNEI. CDR3 bases: TGTGCCAGCAGTGAAGCTGGAGGGGTGGAAGGCTACACCTTC. Its protein is CASSEAGGVEGYTF.

The rearrangement uses TRBV28 and TRBJ2-1; 7 bases are shared with TRBD2. The CDR3 sequence is 14 residues long. Germline CDR1 MDHEN, CDR2 SYDVKM. The V gene end was trimmed by 7 bases and the J gene end by 3 bases; junction bases not matched to a gene: 6. DNA for the CDR3: TGTGCCAGCACCGACGGGGGGAACTACAATGAGCAGTTCTTC. Its translation is CASTDGGNYNEQFF.

The J gene is TRBJ2-1, the V gene TRBV9, with 13 positions matching TRBD2. The CDR3 extends over 15 amino acids. V was pared by 3 bases and J by 6 bases, with 3 bases of the junction left unmatched. CDR1 SGDLS and CDR2 YYNGEE come from the germline V gene. The CDR3 is CASSGTSGSSNEQFF. The CDR3 nucleotides are TGTGCCAGCAGCGGGACTAGCGGGAGTAGCAATGAGCAGTTCTTC.

The chain has TRBV14 and TRBJ2-6; maybe TRBD1 (5 bases). The germline gives CDR1 SGHDN, CDR2 FVKESK. Trimming removed 4 bases from V and 2 bases from J, with 9 bases in between. The CDR3 extends over 15 amino acids. In DNA form, the CDR3 reads TGTGCCAGCAGCCCAGGGTCCCCTGGGGCCAACGTCCTGACTTTC. Its translation: CASSPGSPGANVLTF.

V usage is TRBV7-8 and J usage is TRBJ2-7, with 9 positions matching TRBD1. The CDR3 is 17 amino acids. V shed 7 bases, J shed 1 base, and the junction held 14 bases outside the gene matches. CDR1 SGHVS and CDR2 FQNEAQ come from the germline V gene. The CDR3 is CASTRSPTGGASYEQYF. CDR3 DNA: TGTGCCAGCACCCGTTCCCCAACAGGGGGCGCTTCCTACGAGCAGTACTTC.

V usage is TRBV7-2 and J usage is TRBJ2-7, with 7 bases matching TRBD1. The CDR3 loop spans 13 amino acids. V lost 5 bases to trimming and J lost 6 bases; unmatched junction nucleotides: 7. Germline assignment: CDR1 SGHTA and CDR2 FQGNSA. The CDR3 loop reads CASSQQTGIEQYF. The CDR3 bases are TGTGCCAGCAGCCAACAGACAGGGATCGAGCAGTACTTC.

V and J are TRBV10-3 and TRBJ2-2, with 13 bases fitting TRBD2. This CDR3 is 15 amino acids long. The J segment lost 3 bases and the V segment lost 9 bases, leaving 4 bases of the junction unmatched. The germline CDR1 and CDR2 sequences are ENHRY and SYGVKD. CDR3 coding DNA: TGTGCCATACTAGCGGGAGGGCCGGACACCGGGGAGCTGTTTTTT. Translation: CAILAGGPDTGELFF.

The chain uses TRBV5-1 and TRBJ2-1, with 10 bases matching TRBD2. Unmatched junction bases numbered 7, after V lost 2 bases and J lost 8 bases. Germline V gene lookup returns CDR1 SGHRS and CDR2 YFSETQ. The CDR3 runs 15 residues. In DNA, the CDR3 is TGCGCCAGCAGCTTCACAGCGGGAGGGCCTGATGAGCAGTTCTTC. It is translated as CASSFTAGGPDEQFF.